The 26 T cell receptor beta chains below were found in one sample sequenced in a study of Ad26.COV2.S vaccination and SARS-CoV-2 variants. The treatment denotes: roughly 18 received Ad26.COV2.S at low or high dose, single or two shots; 5 received placebo; per-sample allocation not given. Following the first vaccine or placebo injection, samples were taken on day 63. Assay: immunoSEQ multiplex PCR; the TCRdb copy retains only in-frame clones and omits some. The data contain 350,000 to 450,000 clones, around 89% of them singletons. The sample was peripheral blood, taken in a trial of Ad26.COV2.S vaccine versus placebo. These receptors were collected from a person aged 18-60 years who received the Ad26.COV2.S COVID-19 vaccine or a placebo.

The count of this clone is one. This sequence joins TRBV24-1 and TRBJ2-1, with D perhaps TRBD2 (6 bases). Germline assignment: CDR1 KGHDR and CDR2 SFDVKD. The ends were cut back, 3 bases at V and 0 bases at J, with 14 bases in the middle. The CDR3 is 17 amino acids. CDR3 DNA sequence: TGTGCCACCAGTGATGCTAGCGCTAAGAGCTCCTACAATGAGCAGTTCTTC. It codes for CATSDASAKSSYNEQFF.

This clone has more than one count but fewer than ten. The rearrangement uses TRBV4-1 and TRBJ1-5; tentatively, D is TRBD1 (5 bases). The CDR3 sequence is 15 residues long. The germline V and J ends were trimmed by 3 bases and 6 bases, with 15 bases remaining between them. The germline gives CDR1 MGHRA, CDR2 YSYEKL. The CDR3 reads CASSHGRGRGQPQHF. DNA for the CDR3: TGCGCCAGCAGCCACGGAAGGGGAAGGGGTCAGCCCCAGCATTTT.

This clone has only a few counts. The chain employs TRBV29-1 and TRBJ1-2, with D unclear. CDR3 length equals 11 residues. CDR1 and CDR2 from the germline V gene are SQVTM and ANQGSEA. The germline V and J ends were trimmed by 5 bases and 4 bases, with 8 bases remaining between them. CDR3 protein: CSVRGLYGYTF. The CDR3 bases are TGCAGCGTTCGAGGCCTCTATGGCTACACCTTC.

This clone was counted a single time. The V call is TRBV4-2, the J call TRBJ2-1; D perhaps matches TRBD2 (6 bases). Germline V gene lookup returns CDR1 LGHNA and CDR2 YNFKEQ. V was cut by 1 base and J by 3 bases, with 10 bases left in between. The CDR3 extends over 15 amino acids. CDR3 loop: CASSQVEGGYNEQFF. The CDR3 DNA reads TGTGCCAGCAGCCAAGTCGAGGGAGGCTACAATGAGCAGTTCTTC.

The chain couples TRBV5-4 to TRBJ2-1; TRBD2 is a possible D gene (5 bases). V lost 4 bases and J 5 bases, leaving 16 bases between the germline ends. There are 15 residues in the CDR3. CDR1 is SGHNT, CDR2 YYREEE, per germline (reference sequence). The CDR3 DNA reads as TGTGCCAGCAGCACACCCGGGCTGGGAGACAATGAGCAGTTCTTC. It is translated as CASSTPGLGDNEQFF.

A word on this clone: Other DNA sequences from this sample encode an identical CDR3 as well. V usage is TRBV5-1 and J usage is TRBJ2-1, with 13 bases that match TRBD2. The CDR3 spans 18 residues. Trimming at V came to 2 bases and at J to 0 bases, leaving 5 bases not matched to a gene. CDR1 and CDR2 (germline): SGHRS, YFSETQ. This CDR3 is CASSFRTSGRSSYNEQFF. CDR3 bases: TGCGCCAGCAGCTTTCGGACTAGCGGGAGAAGCTCCTACAATGAGCAGTTCTTC.

V usage is TRBV6-5 and J usage is TRBJ2-5; possible D gene TRBD1, 5 bases. Germline CDR1 reads MNHEY; CDR2 reads SVGAGI. The ends were cut back, 7 bases at V and 1 base at J, with 13 bases in the middle. This CDR3 region has 14 residues. The CDR3 region is CASTNRGSQETQYF. The CDR3 DNA reads as TGTGCCAGCACAAATAGGGGTTCCCAAGAGACCCAGTACTTC.

The chain links TRBV27 to TRBJ2-3; TRBD2 agrees at 10 bases. The CDR3 is 15 amino acids. Germline CDR1 is MNHEY and CDR2 is SMNVEV (reference sequence). Trimming took 2 bases from V and 1 from J; bases not matched to a gene: 0. Here the CDR3 DNA reads TGTGCCAGCAGTTTACTAGCGGGGGGCACAGATACGCAGTATTTT. Its protein product is CASSLLAGGTDTQYF.

Here the CDR3 reads CASSLEPSGQETQYF. DNA of the CDR3: TGTGCCAGCAGCTTGGAGCCTAGCGGCCAAGAGACCCAGTACTTC. The chain combines TRBV5-4 with TRBJ2-5, with 7 nucleotides matching TRBD2. CDR1 is SGHNT and CDR2 is YYREEE in the germline V gene (reference sequence). The trim removed 0 bases at V and 1 base at J, leaving 3 bases unmatched. The CDR3 length is 15 residues.

Comments on this clone: This sample includes further DNA sequences coding for the same CDR3. The chain couples TRBV5-4 to TRBJ2-3; D is unresolved. V lost 1 base, J lost 2 bases, and 8 bases lay in between. The CDR3 length is 14 residues. Germline values: CDR1 SGHNT, CDR2 YYREEE (reference sequence). The CDR3 DNA reads TGTGCCAGCAGCTTGAGAACGGACACAGATACGCAGTATTTT. Translation gives CASSLRTDTDTQYF.

The chain carries TRBV30 and TRBJ2-5, with D maybe TRBD2 (6 bases). This CDR3 has 14 amino acids. The V end lost 0 bases, the J end lost 5 bases, and 13 bases lay between the germline ends. Germline V gene lookup returns CDR1 GTSNPN and CDR2 SVGIG (reference sequence). The DNA of the CDR3 is TGTGCCTGGAGTGTACAAGGAGGGTGGGAGACCCAGTACTTC. Translated: CAWSVQGGWETQYF. The variable domain in full, completed from reference TRBV30 and TRBJ2-5, reads SQTIHQWPATLVQPVGSPLSLECTVEGTSNPNLYWYRQAAGRGLQLLFYSVGIGQISSEVPQNLSASRPQDRQFILSSKKLLLSDSGFYLCAWSVQGGWETQYFGPGTRLLVL.

As regards this clone: The sample has other DNA sequences that encode this CDR3 too. The chain joins TRBV14 to TRBJ2-1, with D possibly being TRBD2 (5 bases). Trimming took off 0 bases at V and 0 bases at J, with 9 bases between the two ends. Germline assignment: CDR1 SGHDN and CDR2 FVKESK. The CDR3 sequence is 16 residues long. The CDR3 coding sequence is TGTGCCAGCAGCCAAGATCGAGGGAGCTCCTACAATGAGCAGTTCTTC. The encoded protein is CASSQDRGSSYNEQFF.

This clone turned up a few times. The genes are TRBV14 and TRBJ2-3; D uncertain. Looked up from germline, CDR1 is SGHDN and CDR2 is FVKESK. Trimming stripped 3 bases from V and 2 bases from J, with 0 bases between. The CDR3 loop spans 11 amino acids. The CDR3 coding sequence is TGTGCCAGCAGCCACACAGATACGCAGTATTTT. Amino acids: CASSHTDTQYF.

J is TRBJ1-1 and V is TRBV4-1; 8 nucleotides match TRBD1. In germline, CDR1 is MGHRA, CDR2 YSYEKL. J was trimmed by 5 bases and V by 3 bases; bases with no gene match: 11. The CDR3 extends over 16 amino acids. The CDR3 DNA reads TGCGCCAGCAGCCAGTCGCAGGGGGCTCGGTTTACTGAAGCTTTCTTT. Translating gives CASSQSQGARFTEAFF.

V gene TRBV7-9 combines with J gene TRBJ2-1; TRBD2 aligns across 10 bases. There are 19 residues in the CDR3. The trim removed 4 bases at V and 1 base at J, leaving 13 bases unmatched. Germline CDR1 SEHNR, CDR2 FQNEAQ (reference sequence). DNA for the CDR3: TGTGCCAGCAGCTCAGCGGGAGGGTTAAACGAAAGGTCCTACAATGAGCAGTTCTTC. This codes for CASSSAGGLNERSYNEQFF.

The chain has TRBV27 and TRBJ2-5, with 8 nucleotides matching TRBD1. Germline-derived CDR1 and CDR2 are MNHEY and SMNVEV (reference sequence). J gave up 5 bases and V 5 bases, and 7 bases lay outside the gene matches. The CDR3 has 14 residues. CDR3 nucleotides: TGTGCCAGCAGTCTGGACAGGGAGGAGGAGACCCAGTACTTC. It is translated as CASSLDREEETQYF.

This rearrangement joins TRBV24-1 to TRBJ1-5; D possibly corresponds to TRBD1 (5 bases). This CDR3 region has 15 residues. Germline-derived CDR1 and CDR2 are KGHDR and SFDVKD. V shed 6 bases and J shed 2 bases, with 13 bases lying between them. The CDR3 region has the DNA TGTGCCACCAGTAAAGGGGACCCTGGCAATCAGCCCCAGCATTTT. It encodes CATSKGDPGNQPQHF.

This chain joins TRBV14 and TRBJ1-6, with D possibly matching TRBD1 (5 bases). Per the germline V gene, CDR1 is SGHDN and CDR2 is FVKESK. The germline V and J ends were trimmed by 4 bases and 7 bases, with 11 bases remaining between them. This CDR3 region has 14 residues. This CDR3 is CASSLRVYNSPLHF. The CDR3 bases are TGTGCCAGCAGCCTCAGGGTTTACAATTCACCCCTCCACTTT.

This chain joins TRBV29-1 and TRBJ1-2; D is uncertain. The CDR3 has 12 residues. V lost 2 bases and J lost 4, with 8 bases in between. Looked up from germline, CDR1 is SQVTM and CDR2 is ANQGSEA. The CDR3 nucleotides read TGCAGCGTTGAAAACCAAATCTATGGCTACACCTTC. Its translation is CSVENQIYGYTF.

The J gene is TRBJ2-7, the V gene TRBV28; possibly TRBD2 for D (5 bases). Germline V gene sequence: CDR1 MDHEN, CDR2 SYDVKM. This CDR3 contains 17 residues. Between the trimmed V and J ends, which lost 5 bases and 6 bases, there was a span of 26 bases. For the CDR3, the DNA is TGTGCCAGCAGTCCCCTCACTTTAGCGCCCATCTCCGCCGAGCAGTACTTC. Its protein is CASSPLTLAPISAEQYF.

The V gene is TRBV7-3, the J gene TRBJ1-1, with a weak D call TRBD1 (5 bases). Trimming removed 2 bases at V and 3 bases at J, with 10 bases between. The CDR3 is 14 amino acids. Germline CDR1 and CDR2: SGHTA and FQGTGA. DNA for the CDR3: TGTGCCAGCAGCTTATTTACGGGGCACACTGAAGCTTTCTTT. This encodes CASSLFTGHTEAFF.

V and J are TRBV7-3 and TRBJ2-7; D is undetermined. This CDR3 contains 12 residues. In germline, CDR1 is SGHTA, CDR2 FQGTGA. V was shortened by 4 bases and J by 10 bases, with 14 bases between the two germline ends. Here the CDR3 DNA reads TGTGCCAGCAGCTCCTTCTCTAGATTTCAGTACTTC. It codes for CASSSFSRFQYF.

V is TRBV28 and J is TRBJ1-5, with unresolved D. The CDR3 contains 12 residues. Trimming stripped 6 bases from V and 6 bases from J, with 9 bases between. Germline V gene data show CDR1 as MDHEN and CDR2 as SYDVKM. The chain's CDR3 is CASSEMGQPQHF. Written as DNA, the CDR3 is TGTGCCAGCAGCGAGATGGGTCAGCCCCAGCATTTT.

The chain recombines TRBV29-1 with TRBJ1-2, with a possible D match to TRBD1 (5 bases). CDR1 and CDR2 from the germline V gene are SQVTM and ANQGSEA. The CDR3 runs 15 residues. V shed 0 bases and J shed 3 bases, with 14 bases lying between them. For the CDR3, the DNA is TGCAGCGTTGAAGATAACCAGGGTGAAGACTATGGCTACACCTTC. Encoded protein: CSVEDNQGEDYGYTF.

The chain employs TRBV11-3 and TRBJ2-2; unclear D gene. Germline values: CDR1 SGHNT, CDR2 YENEEA. The CDR3 covers 14 residues. With 7 bases removed from V and 0 bases from J, the gap between germline ends came to 9 bases. CDR3: CASNKGANTGELFF. CDR3 DNA: TGTGCCAGCAATAAGGGCGCGAACACCGGGGAGCTGTTTTTT.

The chain combines TRBV5-1 with TRBJ1-6; a weak D match, TRBD1 (5 bases). Looked up from germline, CDR1 is SGHRS and CDR2 is YFSETQ. V shed 0 bases and J shed 1 base, with 11 bases lying between them. There are 17 residues in the CDR3. CDR3 loop: CASSLVGGNSYNSPLHF. The CDR3 DNA reads TGCGCCAGCAGCTTGGTTGGGGGGAATTCCTATAATTCACCCCTCCACTTT.